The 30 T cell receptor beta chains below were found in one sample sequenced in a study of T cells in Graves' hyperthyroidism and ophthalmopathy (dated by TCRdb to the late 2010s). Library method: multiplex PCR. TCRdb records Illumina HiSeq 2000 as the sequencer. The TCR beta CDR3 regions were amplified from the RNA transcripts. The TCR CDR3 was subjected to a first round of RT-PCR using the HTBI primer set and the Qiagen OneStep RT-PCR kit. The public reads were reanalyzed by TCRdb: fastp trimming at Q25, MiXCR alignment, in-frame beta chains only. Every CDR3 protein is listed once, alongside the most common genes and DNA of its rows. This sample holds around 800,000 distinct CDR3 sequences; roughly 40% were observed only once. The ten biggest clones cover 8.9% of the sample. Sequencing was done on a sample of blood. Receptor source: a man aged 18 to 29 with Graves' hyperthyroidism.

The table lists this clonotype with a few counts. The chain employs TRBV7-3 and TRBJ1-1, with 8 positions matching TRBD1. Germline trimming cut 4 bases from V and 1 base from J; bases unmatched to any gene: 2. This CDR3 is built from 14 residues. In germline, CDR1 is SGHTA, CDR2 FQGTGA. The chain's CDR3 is CASSYDRGNTEAFF. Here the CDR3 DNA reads TGTGCCAGCAGCTACGACAGGGGGAACACTGAAGCTTTCTTT.

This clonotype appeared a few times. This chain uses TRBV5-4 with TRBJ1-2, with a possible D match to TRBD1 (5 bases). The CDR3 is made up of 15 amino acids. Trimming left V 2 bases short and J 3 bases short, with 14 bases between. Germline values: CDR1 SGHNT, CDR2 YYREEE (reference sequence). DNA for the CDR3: TGTGCCAGCAGCTTTGGGGCGGGCGAGGACTATGGCTACACCTTC. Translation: CASSFGAGEDYGYTF.

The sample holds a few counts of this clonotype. The CDR3 sequence is CSVQRTSNTDTQYF. In DNA form, the CDR3 reads TGCAGCGTGCAACGGACTAGCAACACAGATACGCAGTATTTT. This chain connects TRBV29-1 to TRBJ2-3; TRBD2 agrees at 8 bases. This CDR3 is built from 14 residues. V lost 6 bases and J lost 2; bases outside the gene matches: 7. In germline, CDR1 is SQVTM, CDR2 ANQGSEA.

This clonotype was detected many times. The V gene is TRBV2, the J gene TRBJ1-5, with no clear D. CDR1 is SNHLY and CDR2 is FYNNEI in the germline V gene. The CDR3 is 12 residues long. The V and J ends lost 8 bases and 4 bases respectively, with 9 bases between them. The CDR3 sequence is CASGDGNQPQHF. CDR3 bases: TGTGCCAGCGGCGACGGGAATCAGCCCCAGCATTTT.

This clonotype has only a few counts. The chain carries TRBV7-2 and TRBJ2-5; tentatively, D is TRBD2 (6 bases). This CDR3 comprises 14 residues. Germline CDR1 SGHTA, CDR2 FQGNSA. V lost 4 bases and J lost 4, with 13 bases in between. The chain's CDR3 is CASSSWLGGETQYF. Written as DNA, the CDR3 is TGTGCCAGCAGCTCGTGGTTGGGGGGAGAGACCCAGTACTTC.

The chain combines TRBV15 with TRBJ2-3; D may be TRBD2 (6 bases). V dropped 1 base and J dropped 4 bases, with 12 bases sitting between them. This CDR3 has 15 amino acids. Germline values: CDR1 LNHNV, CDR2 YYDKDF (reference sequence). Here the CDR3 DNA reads TGTGCCACCAGCAGAGGGTCTAGCGAGGCAGATACGCAGTATTTT. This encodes CATSRGSSEADTQYF.

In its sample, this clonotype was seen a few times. The CDR3: CSATNSNQPQHF. The CDR3 nucleotides read TGCAGTGCTACCAATAGCAATCAGCCCCAGCATTTT. This rearrangement joins TRBV20-1 to TRBJ1-5; no reliable D call. Germline assignment: CDR1 DFQATT and CDR2 SNEGSKA (reference sequence). The V gene lost 4 bases and the J gene lost 0 bases, with 4 bases spanning the gap. There are 12 residues in the CDR3.

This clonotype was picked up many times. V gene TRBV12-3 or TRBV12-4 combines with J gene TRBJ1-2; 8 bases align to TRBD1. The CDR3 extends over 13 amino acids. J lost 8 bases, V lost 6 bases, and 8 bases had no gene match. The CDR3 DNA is TGTGCCAGCAGCTACAGACAGGGGATAGGCTACACCTTC. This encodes CASSYRQGIGYTF.

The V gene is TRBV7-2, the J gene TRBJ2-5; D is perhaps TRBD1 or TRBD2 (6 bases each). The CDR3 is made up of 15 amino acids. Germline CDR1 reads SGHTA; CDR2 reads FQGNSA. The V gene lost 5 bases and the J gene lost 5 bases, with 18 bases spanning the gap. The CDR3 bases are TGTGCCAGCAGCAGATGGGACGGGGGCGGGGAGACCCAGTACTTC. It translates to CASSRWDGGGETQYF. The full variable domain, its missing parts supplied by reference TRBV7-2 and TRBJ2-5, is GAGVSQSPSNKVTEKGKDVELRCDPISGHTALYWYRQSLGQGLEFLIYFQGNSAPDKSGLPSDRFSAERTGGSVSTLTIQRTQQEDSAVYLCASSRWDGGGETQYFGPGTRLLVL.

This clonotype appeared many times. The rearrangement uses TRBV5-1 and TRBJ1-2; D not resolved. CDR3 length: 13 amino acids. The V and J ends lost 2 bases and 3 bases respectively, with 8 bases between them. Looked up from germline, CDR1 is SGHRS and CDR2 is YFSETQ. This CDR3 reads CASSFDGDYGYTF. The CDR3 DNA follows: TGCGCCAGCAGCTTCGATGGGGACTATGGCTACACCTTC. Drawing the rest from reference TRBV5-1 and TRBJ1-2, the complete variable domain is KAGVTQTPRYLIKTRGQQVTLSCSPISGHRSVSWYQQTPGQGLQFLFEYFSETQRNKGNFPGRFSGRQFSNSRSEMNVSTLELGDSALYLCASSFDGDYGYTFGSGTRLTVV.

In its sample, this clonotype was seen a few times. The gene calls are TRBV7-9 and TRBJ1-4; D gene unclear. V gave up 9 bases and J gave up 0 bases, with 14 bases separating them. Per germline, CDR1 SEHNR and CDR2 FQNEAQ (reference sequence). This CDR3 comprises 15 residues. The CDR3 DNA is TGTGCCAGTAGTATGGCGACTGCAACTAATGAAAAACTGTTTTTT. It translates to CASSMATATNEKLFF.

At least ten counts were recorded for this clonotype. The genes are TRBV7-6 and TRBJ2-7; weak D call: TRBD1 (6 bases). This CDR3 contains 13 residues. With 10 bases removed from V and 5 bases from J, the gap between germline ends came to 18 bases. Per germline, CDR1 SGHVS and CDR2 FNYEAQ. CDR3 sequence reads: CATSTQGLNEQYF. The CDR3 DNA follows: TGTGCCACTTCCACACAGGGATTAAACGAGCAGTACTTC.

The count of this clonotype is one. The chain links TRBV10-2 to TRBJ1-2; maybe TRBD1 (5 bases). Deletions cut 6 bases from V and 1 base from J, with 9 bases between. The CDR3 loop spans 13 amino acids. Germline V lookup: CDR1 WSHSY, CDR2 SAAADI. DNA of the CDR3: TGCGCCAGCAGCGACAGCATTAACTATGGCTACACCTTC. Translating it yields CASSDSINYGYTF.

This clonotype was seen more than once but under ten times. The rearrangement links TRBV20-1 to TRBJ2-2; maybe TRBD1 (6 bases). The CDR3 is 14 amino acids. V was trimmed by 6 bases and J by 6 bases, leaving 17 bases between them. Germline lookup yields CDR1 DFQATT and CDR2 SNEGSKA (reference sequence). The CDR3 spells CSAKQGFYAGELFF. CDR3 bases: TGCAGTGCGAAACAGGGATTCTATGCCGGGGAGCTGTTTTTT.

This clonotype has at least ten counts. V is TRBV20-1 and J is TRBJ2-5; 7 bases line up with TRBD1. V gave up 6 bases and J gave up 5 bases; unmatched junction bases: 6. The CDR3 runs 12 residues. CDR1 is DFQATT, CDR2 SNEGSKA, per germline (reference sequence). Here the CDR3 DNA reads TGCAGTGCCTACACAGGGGCGGAGACCCAGTACTTC. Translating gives CSAYTGAETQYF.

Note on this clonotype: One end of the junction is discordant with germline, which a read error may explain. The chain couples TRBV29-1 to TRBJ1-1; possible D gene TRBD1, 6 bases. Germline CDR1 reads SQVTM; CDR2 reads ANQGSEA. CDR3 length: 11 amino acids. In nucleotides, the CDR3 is TGCAGCGTTTACAGGGAACCTGAAGCTCTCTTT. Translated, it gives CSVYREPEALF.

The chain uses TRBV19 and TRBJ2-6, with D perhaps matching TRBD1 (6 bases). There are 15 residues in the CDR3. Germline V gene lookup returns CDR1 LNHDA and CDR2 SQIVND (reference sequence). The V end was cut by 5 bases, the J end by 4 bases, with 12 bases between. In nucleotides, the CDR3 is TGTGCCAGTAGTCTCGAGACAGGCGGGGCCAACGTCCTGACTTTC. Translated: CASSLETGGANVLTF.

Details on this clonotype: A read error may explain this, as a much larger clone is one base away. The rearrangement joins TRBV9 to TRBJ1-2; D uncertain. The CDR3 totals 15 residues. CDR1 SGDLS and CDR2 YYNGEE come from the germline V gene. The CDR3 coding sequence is TGTGCCAACAGCGTAGTGGCGGCGCCTTCTGAGGGCTACACCTTC. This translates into CANSVVAAPSEGYTF.

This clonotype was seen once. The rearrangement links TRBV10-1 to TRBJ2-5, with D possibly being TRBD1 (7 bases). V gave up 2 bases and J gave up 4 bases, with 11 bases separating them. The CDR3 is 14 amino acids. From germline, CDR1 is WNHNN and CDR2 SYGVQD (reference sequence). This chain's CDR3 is CASSEGRGVETQYF. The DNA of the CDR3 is TGCGCCAGCAGTGAGGGCAGGGGGGTAGAGACCCAGTACTTC.

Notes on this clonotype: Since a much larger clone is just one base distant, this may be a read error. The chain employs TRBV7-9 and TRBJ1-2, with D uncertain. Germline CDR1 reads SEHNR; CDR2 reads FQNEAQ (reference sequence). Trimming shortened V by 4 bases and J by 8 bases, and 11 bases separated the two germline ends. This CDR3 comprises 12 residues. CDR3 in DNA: TGTGCCAGCAGCTCATTAGGAAAGGGCTACACCTTC. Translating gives CASSSLGKGYTF. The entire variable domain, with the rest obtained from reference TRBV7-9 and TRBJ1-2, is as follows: DTGVSQNPRHKITKRGQNVTFRCDPISEHNRLYWYRQTLGQGPEFLTYFQNEAQLEKSRLLSDRFSAERPKGSFSTLEIQRTEQGDSAMYLCASSSLGKGYTFGSGTRLTVV.

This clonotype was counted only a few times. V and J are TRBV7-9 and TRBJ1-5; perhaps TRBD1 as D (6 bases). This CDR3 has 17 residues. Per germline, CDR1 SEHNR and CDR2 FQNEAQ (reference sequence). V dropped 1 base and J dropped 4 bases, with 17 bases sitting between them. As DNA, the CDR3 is TGTGCCAGCAGCTTAGGGGGTTTGAGGGGGTGGAATCAGCCCCAGCATTTT. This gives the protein CASSLGGLRGWNQPQHF.

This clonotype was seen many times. CDR3 sequence: CASSLLDRPDGANVLTF. The CDR3 DNA reads as TGTGCCAGCAGTCTCCTCGACAGGCCTGATGGGGCCAACGTCCTGACTTTC. This chain joins TRBV12-3 or TRBV12-4 and TRBJ2-6, with D possibly matching TRBD1 (6 bases). Deletions cut 5 bases from V and 3 bases from J, with 17 bases between. The CDR3 contains 17 residues.

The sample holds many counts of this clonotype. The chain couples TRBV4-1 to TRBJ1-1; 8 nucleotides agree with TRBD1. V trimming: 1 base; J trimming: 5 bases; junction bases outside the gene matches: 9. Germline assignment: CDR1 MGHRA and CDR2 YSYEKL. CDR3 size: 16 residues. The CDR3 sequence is CASSQASTGAGTEAFF. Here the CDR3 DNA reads TGCGCCAGCAGCCAAGCGTCGACAGGGGCAGGGACTGAAGCTTTCTTT.

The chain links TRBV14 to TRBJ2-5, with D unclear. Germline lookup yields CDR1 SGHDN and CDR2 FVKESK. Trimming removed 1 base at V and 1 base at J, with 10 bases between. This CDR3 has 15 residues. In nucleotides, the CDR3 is TGTGCCAGCAGCCAAGGGGTCTCTAGCCAAGAGACCCAGTACTTC. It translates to CASSQGVSSQETQYF. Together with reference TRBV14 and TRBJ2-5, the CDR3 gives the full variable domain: EAGVTQFPSHSVIEKGQTVTLRCDPISGHDNLYWYRRVMGKEIKFLLHFVKESKQDESGMPNNRFLAERTGGTYSTLKVQPAELEDSGVYFCASSQGVSSQETQYFGPGTRLLVL.

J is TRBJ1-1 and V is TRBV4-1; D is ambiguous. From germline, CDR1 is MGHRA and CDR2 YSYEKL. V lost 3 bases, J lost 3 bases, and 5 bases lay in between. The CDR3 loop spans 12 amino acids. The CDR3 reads CASSHAHTEAFF. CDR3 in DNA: TGCGCCAGCAGCCATGCCCACACTGAAGCTTTCTTT.

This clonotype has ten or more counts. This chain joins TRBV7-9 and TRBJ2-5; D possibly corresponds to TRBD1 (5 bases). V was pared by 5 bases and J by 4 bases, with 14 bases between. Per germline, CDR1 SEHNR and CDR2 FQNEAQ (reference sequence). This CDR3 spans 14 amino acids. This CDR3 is CASSPGPGAETQYF. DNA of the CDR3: TGTGCCAGCAGCCCGGGTCCTGGGGCAGAGACCCAGTACTTC.

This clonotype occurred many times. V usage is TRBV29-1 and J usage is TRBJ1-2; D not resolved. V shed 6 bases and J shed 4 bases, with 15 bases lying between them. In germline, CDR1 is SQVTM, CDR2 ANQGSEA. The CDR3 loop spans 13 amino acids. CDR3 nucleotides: TGCAGCGTGCGGGGAGTTTCATCCTATGGCTACACCTTC. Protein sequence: CSVRGVSSYGYTF. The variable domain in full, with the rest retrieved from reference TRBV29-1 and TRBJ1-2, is SAVISQKPSRDICQRGTSLTIQCQVDSQVTMMFWYRQQPGQSLTLIATANQGSEATYESGFVIDKFPISRPNLTFSTLTVSNMSPEDSSIYLCSVRGVSSYGYTFGSGTRLTVV.

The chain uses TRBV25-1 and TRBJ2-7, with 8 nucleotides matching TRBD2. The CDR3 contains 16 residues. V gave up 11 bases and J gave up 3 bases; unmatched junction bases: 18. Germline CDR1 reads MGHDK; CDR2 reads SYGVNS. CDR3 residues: CAWRSTSAPWDYEQYF. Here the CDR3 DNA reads TGTGCCTGGAGATCGACTAGCGCGCCATGGGACTACGAGCAGTACTTC.

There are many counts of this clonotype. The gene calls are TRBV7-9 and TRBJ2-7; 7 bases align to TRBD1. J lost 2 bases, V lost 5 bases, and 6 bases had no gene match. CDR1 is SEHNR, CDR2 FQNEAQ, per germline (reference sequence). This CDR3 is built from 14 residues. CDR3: CASSAQTGAYEQYF. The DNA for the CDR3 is TGTGCCAGCAGCGCCCAAACAGGGGCCTACGAGCAGTACTTC.

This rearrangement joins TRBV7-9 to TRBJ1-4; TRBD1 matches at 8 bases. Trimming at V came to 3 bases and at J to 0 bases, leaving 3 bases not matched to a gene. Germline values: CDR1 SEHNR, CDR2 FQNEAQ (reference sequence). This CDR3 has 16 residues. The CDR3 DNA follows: TGTGCCAGCAGCTTGTCGACAGGGGCAACTAATGAAAAACTGTTTTTT. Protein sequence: CASSLSTGATNEKLFF.